Following are 2 T cell receptor beta chains from one sample sequenced in a study of regulatory T cells in long-lasting Graves disease. The authors built TCR beta libraries using iRepertoire HTBI primers and Arm-PCR of CDR3 regions. TCRdb processed the multiplex PCR reads anew with MiXCR; each CDR3 protein has one entry. The table has about 430,000 distinct CDR3 sequences, around 16% seen once. As for time point: newly diagnosed GD, antithyroid drugs for less than 3 months. The TCR library was made from RNA that had been extracted from PBMCs in TRIzol. The sample was also linked to a second study, of T cells in Graves' hyperthyroidism and ophthalmopathy.

Sequencing used peripheral blood mononuclear cells (PBMCs), obtained at new diagnosis, from a patient treated with antithyroid drugs. The receptors derive from a woman aged 35 to 49 with Graves disease.

This clonotype appeared a few times. This chain connects TRBV10-3 to TRBJ2-1; D not resolved. Trimming shortened V by 10 bases and J by 7 bases, and 11 bases separated the two germline ends. CDR3 length equals 11 residues. Germline CDR1 ENHRY, CDR2 SYGVKD. The CDR3 sequence is CATRYGNEQFF. The CDR3 DNA reads as TGTGCCACCAGGTACGGGAATGAGCAGTTCTTC.

This clonotype was observed many times. A clone one base away is much larger, so this may be a read error. The J gene is TRBJ1-1, the V gene TRBV2, with 7 positions matching TRBD1. There are 17 residues in the CDR3. The germline CDR1 and CDR2 sequences are SNHLY and FYNNEI. V was pared by 6 bases and J by 0 bases, with 13 bases of the junction left unmatched. The CDR3 DNA follows: TGTGCCAGCAGAAGACCCCGGGACAGCGGGATGAACACTGAAGCTTTCTTT. This encodes CASRRPRDSGMNTEAFF.